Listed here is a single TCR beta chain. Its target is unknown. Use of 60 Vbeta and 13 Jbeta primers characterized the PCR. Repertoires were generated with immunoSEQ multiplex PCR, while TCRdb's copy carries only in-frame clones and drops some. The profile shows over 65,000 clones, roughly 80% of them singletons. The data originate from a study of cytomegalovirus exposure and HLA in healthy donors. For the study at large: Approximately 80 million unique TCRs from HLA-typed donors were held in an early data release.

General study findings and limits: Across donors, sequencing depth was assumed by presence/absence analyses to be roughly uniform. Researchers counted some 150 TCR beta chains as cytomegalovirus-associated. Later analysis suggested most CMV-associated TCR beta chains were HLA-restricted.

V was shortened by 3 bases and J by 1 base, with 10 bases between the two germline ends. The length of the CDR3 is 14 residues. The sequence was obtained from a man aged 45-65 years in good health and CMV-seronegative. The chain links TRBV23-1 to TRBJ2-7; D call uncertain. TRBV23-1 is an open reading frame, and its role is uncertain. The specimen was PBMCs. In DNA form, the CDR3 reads TGCGCCAGCAGTCACCCGAGTCTGTCCTACGAGCAGTACTTC. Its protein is CASSHPSLSYEQYF.